A selection of T cell receptor beta chains follows, all from one sample in a study of glioma-infiltrating T cells after dendritic cell vaccination. Data came from immunoSEQ multiplex PCR; TCRdb stores just in-frame clones and leaves some out. The sample yields tens of thousands of clones, 85% seen once. The sequences come from blood, collected before dendritic cell vaccination. The receptors here all came from a human donor with glioblastoma. Both conserved end residues are trimmed from each CDR3. Rows may omit the clone size; those that give it use once, few, many or a size class.

- TRBJ2-1 TRBV10-2 ASRVANEQF
- TRBJ2-3 TRBV4-2 ASSQDFGRGSGTDTQY
- TRBJ2-7 TRBV7-8 ASSLASGIGDEQY
- TRBJ2-7 TRBV13 ASSGSGLAGSLSYEQY
once TRBJ2-1 TRBV5-1 ASSSPGGRVNYNEQF
- TRBJ1-6 TRBV21-1 ASSKDGAGFDSPLH
- TRBJ2-7 TRBV4-3 ASSQLAGQAYYEQY
- TRBJ1-4 TRBV7-2 ASSFSQATNEKLF
- TRBJ2-7 TRBV7-2 ASSQGTGVTYEQY
- TRBJ2-5 TRBV5-1 ASSLGQATQETQY
- TRBJ1-5 TRBV6-5 ASSYSYSFNQPQH
- TRBJ2-7 TRBV4-1 ASSLRQGPAHEQY
- TRBJ1-1 TRBV14 ASRSRSGTGGTEAF
- TRBJ1-4 TRBV5-1 ASSLVGGDREKLF
- TRBJ1-5 TRBV6-1 AGAVGNQPQH
- TRBJ1-1 TRBV7-9 ASSPPDRAGEAF